Presented here are 29 T cell receptor beta chains from one specimen sequenced in a study of blood T cell repertoires in COVID-19. Method: immunoSEQ multiplex PCR; TCRdb's copy keeps in-frame clones and lacks some. The table records about 500,000 clones, roughly nine tenths of them present only once. Sequencing was performed on peripheral blood. The receptors come from a woman between 45 and 60 years old with COVID-19, enrolled during active disease.

The rearrangement links TRBV1 to TRBJ2-7; the table's D call, TRBD2, has no DNA check behind it. TRBV1 corresponds to a pseudogene. There are 16 residues in the CDR3. CDR3 region: CTSSHTKAGANYEQYF. The CDR3 region has the DNA TGCACCAGCAGCCATACAAAAGCGGGGGCCAACTACGAGCAGTACTTC.

The V gene is TRBV28, the J gene TRBJ2-3, with TRBD2 matching over 7 bases. The CDR3 has 14 residues. Germline V lookup: CDR1 MDHEN, CDR2 SYDVKM. V shed 11 bases, J shed 3 bases, and the junction held 11 bases outside the gene matches. CDR3 amino acids: CAASGGGMTDTQYF. The CDR3 coding sequence is TGTGCCGCCTCGGGCGGGGGAATGACAGATACGCAGTATTTT.

The chain uses TRBV5-1 and TRBJ1-1; 9 bases are a match to TRBD1. Germline values: CDR1 SGHRS, CDR2 YFSETQ. The CDR3 is 17 amino acids. V lost 5 bases to trimming and J lost 1 base; unmatched junction nucleotides: 12. The CDR3 DNA reads TGCGCCAGCAGATTAGACCGGGACAGGGCCAGGAACACTGAAGCTTTCTTT. Encoded protein: CASRLDRDRARNTEAFF.

The V and J genes are TRBV4-1 and TRBJ2-2; 7 bases fit TRBD2. Germline CDR1 and CDR2: MGHRA and YSYEKL. V lost 3 bases and J lost 5; bases outside the gene matches: 18. The CDR3 runs 19 residues. DNA of the CDR3: TGCGCCAGCAGCCACCGGGACCGGCTCTCGGGACTACCTACCGGGGAGCTGTTTTTT. Protein sequence: CASSHRDRLSGLPTGELFF.

The chain employs TRBV11-2 and TRBJ2-7, with TRBD2 matching 14 bases. Unmatched junction bases numbered 5, after V lost 5 bases and J lost 5 bases. CDR3 length equals 15 residues. Germline V gene data show CDR1 as SGHAT and CDR2 as FQNNGV. CDR3 nucleotide sequence: TGTGCCAGCAGCCCACAGGGACTAGCGGGGGACGAGCAGTACTTC. It is translated as CASSPQGLAGDEQYF.

The chain uses TRBV11-2 and TRBJ1-2; D not resolved. The CDR3 is made up of 12 amino acids. V shed 0 bases and J shed 4 bases, with 3 bases lying between them. In germline, CDR1 is SGHAT, CDR2 FQNNGV. The CDR3 coding sequence is TGTGCCAGCAGCTTAGAGAGCTATGGCTACACCTTC. It encodes CASSLESYGYTF.

The V and J genes are TRBV30 and TRBJ1-2; TRBD1 is a possible D gene (6 bases). Germline V lookup: CDR1 GTSNPN, CDR2 SVGIG (reference sequence). Trimming shortened V by 5 bases and J by 8 bases, and 12 bases separated the two germline ends. The CDR3 consists of 11 residues. DNA for the CDR3: TGTGCCTGGGAAACAGGGATCGGCTACACCTTC. Amino acids: CAWETGIGYTF.

DNA for the CDR3: TGTGCCAGCAGTGAGTTGGGGGGAGGTACTGAAGCTTTCTTT. Translated, it gives CASSELGGGTEAFF. The chain has TRBV6-1 and TRBJ1-1; a weak D match, TRBD1 (5 bases). The germline gives CDR1 MNHNS, CDR2 SASEGT. The CDR3 runs to 14 residues. V lost 3 bases to trimming and J lost 5 bases, with 13 bases between them.

The V and J genes are TRBV5-8 and TRBJ1-5, with 9 bases that match TRBD1. In germline, CDR1 is SGHTS, CDR2 YDEGEE. CDR3 size: 15 residues. The V segment lost 4 bases and the J segment 8 bases; nucleotides outside the gene matches: 10. CDR3 sequence reads: CASSPRTGVGKPQHF. As DNA, the CDR3 is TGTGCCAGCAGCCCACGGACAGGGGTTGGAAAGCCCCAGCATTTT.

This clone was observed a single time. This rearrangement joins TRBV5-1 to TRBJ1-2; 8 positions match TRBD1. Germline CDR1 and CDR2: SGHRS and YFSETQ. The CDR3 has 17 residues. Losses at the gene ends were 1 base for V and 8 bases for J; bases not matched to a gene: 16. In nucleotides, the CDR3 is TGCGCCAGCAGCTTGATGCTTCCGGGACAGGTCAGATGGGGCTACACCTTC. Its protein is CASSLMLPGQVRWGYTF.

This clone has only one observation. The chain has TRBV3-1 (or the pseudogene TRBV3-2) and TRBJ2-6, with TRBD1 matching over 10 bases. The CDR3 contains 17 residues. Germline-derived CDR1 and CDR2 are LGHDT and YNNKEL (reference sequence). V lost 2 bases to trimming and J lost 4 bases; unmatched junction nucleotides: 5. CDR3 nucleotide sequence: TGTGCCAGCAGCCAAAGACAGGGGGCGGACGGGGCCAACGTCCTGACTTTC. Translated: CASSQRQGADGANVLTF.

The chain joins TRBV30 to TRBJ1-6; no firm D call. The CDR3 length is 13 residues. Looked up from germline, CDR1 is GTSNPN and CDR2 is SVGIG (reference sequence). Trimming removed 3 bases at V and 4 bases at J, with 7 bases between. The CDR3 DNA sequence: TGTGCCTGGAGGGTCAGTTATAATTCACCCCTCCACTTT. This sequence encodes CAWRVSYNSPLHF.

In DNA form, the CDR3 reads TGTGCCAGCAGTTTCCGCCCCCTGGCGGGACTTTCCTACGAGCAGTACTTC. Protein: CASSFRPLAGLSYEQYF. This chain connects TRBV27 to TRBJ2-7, with a weak D call TRBD2 (6 bases). CDR1 MNHEY and CDR2 SMNVEV come from the germline V gene (reference sequence). Trimming cost V 3 bases and J 1 base, with 19 bases left between them. CDR3 length: 17 residues.

V usage is TRBV7-2 and J usage is TRBJ1-1; TRBD1 matches 8 bases. From germline, CDR1 is SGHTA and CDR2 FQGNSA. This CDR3 spans 14 amino acids. Losses at the gene ends were 4 bases for V and 10 bases for J; bases not matched to a gene: 11. CDR3 DNA sequence: TGTGCCAGCAGCTCATCCGGACAGGGAAGCGGAGCTTTCTTT. It yields the protein CASSSSGQGSGAFF. Filled out from reference TRBV7-2 and TRBJ1-1, the complete variable domain reads GAGVSQSPSNKVTEKGKDVELRCDPISGHTALYWYRQSLGQGLEFLIYFQGNSAPDKSGLPSDRFSAERTGGSVSTLTIQRTQQEDSAVYLCASSSSGQGSGAFFGQGTRLTVV.

This clone was seen more than once but under ten times. The V gene is TRBV10-1, the J gene TRBJ2-1; 8 bases align to TRBD1. The CDR3 extends over 16 amino acids. Losses at the gene ends were 5 bases for V and 5 bases for J; bases not matched to a gene: 11. Germline CDR1 is WNHNN and CDR2 is SYGVQD (reference sequence). This chain's CDR3 is CASSWDRTGKDNEQFF. The CDR3 region has the DNA TGCGCCAGCAGTTGGGATCGGACAGGGAAAGACAATGAGCAGTTCTTC.

The chain employs TRBV30 and TRBJ1-2; D unresolved. The CDR3 runs 12 residues. The V end was cut by 1 base, the J end by 2 bases, with 5 bases between. Germline V gives CDR1 GTSNPN, CDR2 SVGIG (reference sequence). The CDR3: CAWSDGNYGYTF. In DNA form, the CDR3 reads TGTGCCTGGAGTGACGGGAACTATGGCTACACCTTC. The variable domain in full, with the rest retrieved from reference TRBV30 and TRBJ1-2, is SQTIHQWPATLVQPVGSPLSLECTVEGTSNPNLYWYRQAAGRGLQLLFYSVGIGQISSEVPQNLSASRPQDRQFILSSKKLLLSDSGFYLCAWSDGNYGYTFGSGTRLTVV.

This clone appeared once. This rearrangement joins TRBV4-1 to TRBJ2-7; 10 bases map to TRBD1. V lost 4 bases, J lost 2 bases, and 2 bases stayed unmatched. Germline V gene lookup returns CDR1 MGHRA and CDR2 YSYEKL. This CDR3 is 14 amino acids long. CDR3 nucleotides: TGCGCCAGCAGCCTCGGGACAGGGGCCTACGAGCAGTACTTC. It codes for CASSLGTGAYEQYF.

The chain links TRBV7-2 to TRBJ2-1; 14 bases match TRBD2. V dropped 2 bases and J dropped 4; count of bases not matched to a gene: 4. The length of the CDR3 is 17 residues. Germline CDR1 is SGHTA and CDR2 is FQGNSA. CDR3: CASSLWTSGGTYNEQFF. DNA of the CDR3: TGTGCCAGCAGCTTATGGACTAGCGGGGGGACGTACAATGAGCAGTTCTTC. Complete variable domain (other parts from reference TRBV7-2 and TRBJ2-1): GAGVSQSPSNKVTEKGKDVELRCDPISGHTALYWYRQSLGQGLEFLIYFQGNSAPDKSGLPSDRFSAERTGGSVSTLTIQRTQQEDSAVYLCASSLWTSGGTYNEQFFGPGTRLTVL.

This clone turned up a few times. This rearrangement joins TRBV5-4 to TRBJ1-3; the D gene is possibly TRBD1 (6 bases). Per germline, CDR1 SGHNT and CDR2 YYREEE (reference sequence). V was pared by 4 bases and J by 9 bases, with 14 bases between. This CDR3 is built from 13 residues. The CDR3 DNA follows: TGTGCCAGCAGCAAACAGGGCGGTAGCACCATATATTTT. Protein sequence: CASSKQGGSTIYF.

The V and J genes are TRBV6-1 and TRBJ1-4; D remains ambiguous. The CDR3 is 15 amino acids. The germline V gene has CDR1 MNHNS and CDR2 SASEGT. Trimming removed 1 base from V and 0 bases from J, with 6 bases in between. The DNA for the CDR3 is TGTGCCAGCAGTGAAGAGGCGGCAACTAATGAAAAACTGTTTTTT. This translates into CASSEEAATNEKLFF.

The chain uses TRBV19 and TRBJ1-6, with D hard to call. This CDR3 spans 15 amino acids. From germline, CDR1 is LNHDA and CDR2 SQIVND (reference sequence). The V gene lost 6 bases and the J gene lost 0 bases, with 9 bases spanning the gap. In DNA, the CDR3 is TGTGCCAGTAGGGAAGGGAGCTCCTATAATTCACCCCTCCACTTT. Protein sequence: CASREGSSYNSPLHF.

The chain carries TRBV7-8 and TRBJ2-2, with TRBD1 as a possible D gene (6 bases). The CDR3 is 13 residues long. Germline V gene data show CDR1 as SGHVS and CDR2 as FQNEAQ. V was shortened by 5 bases and J by 8 bases, with 12 bases between the two germline ends. The CDR3 bases are TGTGCCAGCAGCCACCTACAGGGAGGGGAGCTGTTTTTT. Protein sequence: CASSHLQGGELFF.

With regard to this clone: Other DNA sequences of this sample code for an identical CDR3. The rearrangement joins TRBV9 to TRBJ1-3; TRBD1 might be the D (6 bases). V dropped 2 bases and J dropped 0 bases, with 6 bases sitting between them. This CDR3 is built from 14 residues. Per the germline V gene, CDR1 is SGDLS and CDR2 is YYNGEE. CDR3 residues: CASSVGASGNTIYF. Here the CDR3 DNA reads TGTGCCAGCAGCGTGGGGGCCTCTGGAAACACCATATATTTT.

The CDR3 sequence is CASSYSDRGDYGYTF. The CDR3 bases are TGTGCCAGCAGTTACTCGGACAGGGGGGACTATGGCTACACCTTC. The chain joins TRBV6-5 to TRBJ1-2; 10 positions match TRBD1. CDR3 length: 15 amino acids. Trimming cost V 0 bases and J 3 bases; bases outside gene matches: 1. The germline V gene encodes CDR1 MNHEY and CDR2 SVGAGI.

The J gene is TRBJ1-5, the V gene TRBV18; the D gene is possibly TRBD1 (6 bases). Germline loops: CDR1 KGHSH, CDR2 LQKENI. V was clipped by 8 bases and J by 7 bases, with 12 bases between them. CDR3 length: 12 amino acids. The CDR3 DNA reads as TGTGCCAGCCAAGAGGGGGTCCAGCCCCAGCATTTT. Translation gives CASQEGVQPQHF. Filled out from reference TRBV18 and TRBJ1-5, the complete variable domain reads NAGVMQNPRHLVRRRGQEARLRCSPMKGHSHVYWYRQLPEEGLKFMVYLQKENIIDESGMPKERFSAEFPKEGPSILRIQQVVRGDSAAYFCASQEGVQPQHFGDGTRLSIL.

This chain uses TRBV27 with TRBJ2-6, with 7 bases aligning to TRBD1. The CDR3 loop spans 18 amino acids. Germline CDR1 MNHEY, CDR2 SMNVEV (reference sequence). V lost 6 bases and J lost 0; bases outside the gene matches: 11. The CDR3 bases are TGTGCCAGCAGGAGTAGACAGGGCGCCGACTCTGGGGCCAACGTCCTGACTTTC. Protein: CASRSRQGADSGANVLTF.

The chain joins TRBV30 to TRBJ1-2; 9 nucleotides line up with TRBD1. CDR3 length equals 12 residues. The V segment lost 5 bases and the J segment 7 bases; nucleotides outside the gene matches: 5. The V gene's germline CDR1 is GTSNPN and CDR2 SVGIG (reference sequence). The CDR3: CAWAPDRGGYTF. The CDR3 bases are TGTGCCTGGGCCCCGGACAGGGGTGGCTACACCTTC.

This clone occurred once. CDR3 region: CASSWGQGVVYTF. The CDR3, as DNA: TGTGCCAGCAGCTGGGGACAGGGGGTAGTCTACACCTTC. The genes are TRBV5-6 and TRBJ1-2, with 11 bases lining up with TRBD1. V was pared by 3 bases and J by 10 bases, with 5 bases of the junction left unmatched. This CDR3 contains 13 residues. Germline lookup yields CDR1 SGHDT and CDR2 YYEEEE.

The rearrangement joins TRBV4-1 to TRBJ1-2, with 7 bases fitting TRBD1. Trimming took 0 bases from V and 8 from J; bases not matched to a gene: 21. The CDR3 totals 19 residues. CDR1 is MGHRA, CDR2 YSYEKL, per germline. The CDR3 protein is CASSQDPFVVGTERGGYTF. The CDR3 DNA reads TGCGCCAGCAGCCAAGATCCTTTTGTCGTCGGGACAGAAAGGGGAGGCTACACCTTC.